These 6 T cell receptor beta chains were sequenced from one sample in a study of vaccination effects on CD4 cells after COVID-19. Clones were sequenced by immunoSEQ multiplex PCR, and TCRdb holds only the in-frame ones, with some missing. The data hold 40,000 to 50,000 clones, with around 80% observed a single time. Within the ViraFEST assay, antigen-specific CD4+ T cells underwent expansion with viral peptide pools prior to sequencing. Once cultured for more than nine days, the cells underwent separation to obtain CD4+ T cells. The cohort was immunized with two doses of either the BNT162b2 or mRNA-1273 vaccine. No antigen has been identified for these receptors. This material consisted of CD4+ T cells from PBMCs cultured with HCoV-OC43 spike peptides, taken after COVID-19 vaccination. As to subset: HCoV-OC43 spike overlapping peptide pool stimulation. These receptors all stem from a human donor who received a COVID-19 vaccine.

J is TRBJ1-1 and V is TRBV7-9, with D unclear. Germline lookup yields CDR1 SEHNR and CDR2 FQNEAQ (reference sequence). The V end was cut by 6 bases, the J end by 6 bases, with 14 bases between. The CDR3 runs 13 residues. The CDR3 protein is CASRLPQNSEAFF. CDR3 coding DNA: TGTGCCAGCAGGTTACCCCAGAATTCTGAAGCTTTCTTT. Together with reference TRBV7-9 and TRBJ1-1, the CDR3 gives the full variable domain: DTGVSQNPRHKITKRGQNVTFRCDPISEHNRLYWYRQTLGQGPEFLTYFQNEAQLEKSRLLSDRFSAERPKGSFSTLEIQRTEQGDSAMYLCASRLPQNSEAFFGQGTRLTVV.

This chain joins TRBV3-1 (or the pseudogene TRBV3-2) and TRBJ1-1; unclear D gene. CDR1 is LGHDT and CDR2 is YNNKEL in the germline V gene (reference sequence). The ends were cut back, 2 bases at V and 0 bases at J, with 7 bases in the middle. CDR3 length: 14 residues. CDR3 nucleotides: TGTGCCAGCAGCCAATCGATAGTGAACACTGAAGCTTTCTTT. It codes for CASSQSIVNTEAFF.

CDR3 DNA sequence: TGTGCCACCAGTGATCCACTACCTACCTACGAGCAGTACTTC. Its protein product is CATSDPLPTYEQYF. The chain has TRBV24-1 and TRBJ2-7; D remains ambiguous. V lost 3 bases and J lost 2, with 10 bases in between. CDR1 is KGHDR and CDR2 is SFDVKD in the germline V gene. CDR3 length equals 14 residues.

This clone appeared a single time. The chain recombines TRBV18 with TRBJ2-7; D unclear. The CDR3 covers 16 residues. The ends were cut back, 0 bases at V and 3 bases at J, with 15 bases in the middle. Germline loops: CDR1 KGHSH, CDR2 LQKENI. The CDR3 bases are TGTGCCAGCTCACCACCGTCTTCCGGGTCCTTCTACGAGCAGTACTTC. Translation gives CASSPPSSGSFYEQYF.

The chain carries TRBV7-2 and TRBJ2-4; D is ambiguous. The germline V gene has CDR1 SGHTA and CDR2 FQGNSA. This CDR3 comprises 13 residues. V lost 6 bases and J lost 7, with 13 bases in between. The CDR3 region is CASSIGKGNIQYF. The CDR3 DNA sequence: TGTGCCAGCAGTATCGGTAAAGGTAACATTCAGTACTTC.

The chain couples TRBV3-1 (or the pseudogene TRBV3-2) to TRBJ2-2, with unresolved D. The CDR3 covers 15 residues. V lost 2 bases, J lost 4 bases, and 11 bases lay in between. Germline CDR1 LGHDT, CDR2 YNNKEL (reference sequence). In DNA, the CDR3 is TGTGCCAGCAGCCAATTTACAGCCGTCACCGGGGAGCTGTTTTTT. Its translation: CASSQFTAVTGELFF.